A selection of T cell receptor beta chains follows, all from one sample in a study of blood T cell repertoires in COVID-19. Method: immunoSEQ multiplex PCR; TCRdb's copy keeps in-frame clones and lacks some. The repertoire holds fewer than 110,000 clones, with about nine tenths as singletons. Material: peripheral blood. The receptors come from a man aged 45-65 years with acute or convalescent COVID-19. Each CDR3 is given with its conserved first and last residue. D genes are given only for firm matches. Clone size is stated in some rows and not others, as once, few, many or a class when expanded.

v_call	j_call	clone_size	d_call	cdr3_nt	cdr3_aa
TRBV7-6	TRBJ2-7	NA	TRBD1	TGTGCCAGCAGCTTCTCGGACAGGGACTACGAGCAGTACTTC	CASSFSDRDYEQYF
TRBV18	TRBJ1-2	NA	TRBD1	TGTGCCAGCTCACCCGGACAGGGAACTGGCTACACCTTC	CASSPGQGTGYTF
TRBV3-1/TRBV3-2	TRBJ2-1	once	TRBD2	TGTGCCAGCAGCCCCCCAACTAGCGGGGGAAGGAATGAGCAGTTCTTC	CASSPPTSGGRNEQFF
TRBV4-1	TRBJ1-5	NA	NA	TGCGCCAGCAGCCAAGATTGGACACGCAATCAGCCCCAGCATTTT	CASSQDWTRNQPQHF
TRBV5-1	TRBJ1-1	NA	NA	TGCGCCAGCAGCTTGGTTACTGGTAACACTGAAGCTTTCTTT	CASSLVTGNTEAFF
TRBV5-4	TRBJ2-3	NA	TRBD2	TGTGCCAGCAGCCGGCCGGGACTAGCATCTGATACGCAGTATTTT	CASSRPGLASDTQYF
TRBV19	TRBJ2-5	NA	TRBD2	TGTGCCAGTAGTATGGAGCGGGGTTTCCAAGAGACCCAGTACTTC	CASSMERGFQETQYF
TRBV19	TRBJ1-2	NA	TRBD1	TGTGCCAGTAGTATAGGACAGGGAAGCTATGGCTACACCTTC	CASSIGQGSYGYTF
TRBV19	TRBJ1-1	NA	TRBD1	TGTGCCAGTAGTATCGACAGGGAGAACACTGAAGCTTTCTTT	CASSIDRENTEAFF
TRBV7-2	TRBJ2-5	NA	NA	TGTGCCAGCAGAGGGGGGGCTGAGACCCAGTACTTC	CASRGGAETQYF
TRBV5-1	TRBJ1-4	NA	TRBD1	TGCGCCAGCAGCTTTTCAGGGGGGTATGATGAAAAACTGTTTTTT	CASSFSGGYDEKLFF
TRBV5-4	TRBJ2-5	NA	NA	TGTGCCAGCAGCTTTCGGGACATAGAGACCCAGTACTTC	CASSFRDIETQYF
TRBV5-6	TRBJ2-7	few	TRBD1	TGTGCCAGCAGCCGTGACAGGGTTGGATCCGAGCAGTACTTC	CASSRDRVGSEQYF
TRBV19	TRBJ1-2	NA	TRBD1	TGTGCCAGTAGTATAGTTACAGGGGGGTATGGCTACACCTTC	CASSIVTGGYGYTF
TRBV5-1	TRBJ2-3	NA	TRBD2	TGCGCCAGCAGCACCGGGACTAGCGGGGGTTTCACAGATACGCAGTATTTT	CASSTGTSGGFTDTQYF
TRBV7-8	TRBJ2-5	NA	NA	TGTGCCAGCAGCGAGCGGGCGGAGGGAGAGACCCAGTACTTC	CASSERAEGETQYF
TRBV6-2/TRBV6-3	TRBJ1-5	NA	NA	TGTGCCAGCAGTAACATCAAAGGGGCCGGGCAGCCCCAGCATTTT	CASSNIKGAGQPQHF
TRBV19	TRBJ2-7	NA	NA	TGTGCCAGTAGTATAGCAGGGCGGGACGCTTTCTACGAGCAGTACTTC	CASSIAGRDAFYEQYF
TRBV19	TRBJ2-1	few	TRBD1	TGTGCCAGTAGTACCGGGACAGGGGCCTACAATGAGCAGTTCTTC	CASSTGTGAYNEQFF
TRBV5-1	TRBJ2-3	NA	NA	TGCGCCAGCTTATCGACAGCGACAGATACGCAGTATTTT	CASLSTATDTQYF
TRBV5-4	TRBJ1-1	NA	NA	TGTGCCAGCAGTCTCCCCTGGGCGGGGCCCACTGAAGCTTTCTTT	CASSLPWAGPTEAFF
TRBV4-1	TRBJ1-1	once	NA	TGCGCCAGCAGCCAAGATTTCCAGGGGCACTTTAGGGCTTTCTTT	CASSQDFQGHFRAFF
TRBV6-5	TRBJ2-5	NA	NA	TGTGCCAGCAGGGAGGAGACCCAGTACTTC	CASREETQYF
TRBV19	TRBJ1-1	NA	TRBD1	TGTGCCAGTAGTAAAACAGGGGCCCAGAACACTGAAGCTTTCTTT	CASSKTGAQNTEAFF
TRBV19	TRBJ1-5	once	TRBD1	TGTGCCAGTAGTCCCCGGGACAGGGGCAATCAGCCCCAGCATTTT	CASSPRDRGNQPQHF
TRBV27	TRBJ1-2	NA	NA	TGTGCCAGCAGTTCCAGGAGCCTAGCCTATGGCTACACCTTC	CASSSRSLAYGYTF
TRBV7-6	TRBJ2-7	NA	TRBD1	TGTGCCAGCAGCTTAGGGGGACAGGGAAGCTACGAGCAGTACTTC	CASSLGGQGSYEQYF
TRBV10-3	TRBJ2-1	NA	TRBD2	TGTGCCATCCAGACTAGCGGGGGTATTGTGGATGAGCAGTTCTTC	CAIQTSGGIVDEQFF
TRBV5-1	TRBJ2-2	few	TRBD1	TGCGCCAGCAGCAGGGACAGGGCCGGGGAGCTGTTTTTT	CASSRDRAGELFF
TRBV6-4	TRBJ1-1	once	TRBD1	TGTGCCAGCAGCCTTGACAGGGCCAGCGGTGAAGCTTTCTTT	CASSLDRASGEAFF
TRBV19	TRBJ2-1	NA	NA	TGTGCCAGTAGTATCCGGAATGAGCAGTTCTTC	CASSIRNEQFF
TRBV19	TRBJ1-5	NA	NA	TGTGCCAGTTGGGAAACCGGGACACTCGGGAATCAGCCCCAGCATTTT	CASWETGTLGNQPQHF
TRBV19	TRBJ2-7	NA	NA	TGTGCCAGTAGTATTCAAGCGGAATACTACGAGCAGTACTTC	CASSIQAEYYEQYF
TRBV7-9	TRBJ2-5	NA	NA	TGTGCCAGCAGCTTATTAGCAGGGTTGGAGACCCAGTACTTC	CASSLLAGLETQYF
TRBV7-2	TRBJ2-3	NA	NA	TGTGCCAGCAGCTTTTCTGTGTCGGCGCAGTATTTT	CASSFSVSAQYF
TRBV5-6	TRBJ2-7	NA	TRBD1	TGTGCCAGCAGCTTACATACAGGGGAACCCTACGAGCAGTACTTC	CASSLHTGEPYEQYF
TRBV5-6	TRBJ1-2	few	NA	TGTGCCAGCAGCTTGGCTCTTGGAGAGGGATATGGCTACACCTTC	CASSLALGEGYGYTF
TRBV10-1	TRBJ1-2	NA	NA	TGCGCCAGCAGTGAACTGGGAGGCTATGGCTACACCTTC	CASSELGGYGYTF
TRBV6-5	TRBJ2-4	NA	NA	TGTGCCAGCAGTTACTCTTTAGGGAGCAAAAACATTCAGTACTTC	CASSYSLGSKNIQYF
TRBV4-1	TRBJ1-2	NA	NA	TGCGCCAGCAGCCAAGACGACTCTAACTATGGCTACACCTTC	CASSQDDSNYGYTF
TRBV7-2	TRBJ2-4	NA	TRBD2	TGTGCCAGCAGCCCCTCGGGGGGGCTGGGAGCCAAAAACATTCAGTACTTC	CASSPSGGLGAKNIQYF